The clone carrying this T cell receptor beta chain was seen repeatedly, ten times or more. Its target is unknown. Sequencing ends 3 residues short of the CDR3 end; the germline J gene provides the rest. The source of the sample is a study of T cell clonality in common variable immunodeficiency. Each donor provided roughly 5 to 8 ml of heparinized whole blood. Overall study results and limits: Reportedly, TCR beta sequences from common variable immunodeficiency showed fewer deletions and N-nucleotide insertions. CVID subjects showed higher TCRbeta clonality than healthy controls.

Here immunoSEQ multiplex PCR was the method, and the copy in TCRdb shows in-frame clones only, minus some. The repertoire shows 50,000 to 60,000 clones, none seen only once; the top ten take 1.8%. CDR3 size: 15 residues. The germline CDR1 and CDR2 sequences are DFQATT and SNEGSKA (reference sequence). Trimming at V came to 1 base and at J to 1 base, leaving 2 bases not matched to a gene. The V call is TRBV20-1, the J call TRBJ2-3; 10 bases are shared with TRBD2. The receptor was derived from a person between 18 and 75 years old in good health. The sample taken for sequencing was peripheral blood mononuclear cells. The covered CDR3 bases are TGCAGTGCTAGAGGAGCGGGAGGGGGCACAGATACG. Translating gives CSARGAGGGTDT. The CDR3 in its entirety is CSARGAGGGTDTQYF.